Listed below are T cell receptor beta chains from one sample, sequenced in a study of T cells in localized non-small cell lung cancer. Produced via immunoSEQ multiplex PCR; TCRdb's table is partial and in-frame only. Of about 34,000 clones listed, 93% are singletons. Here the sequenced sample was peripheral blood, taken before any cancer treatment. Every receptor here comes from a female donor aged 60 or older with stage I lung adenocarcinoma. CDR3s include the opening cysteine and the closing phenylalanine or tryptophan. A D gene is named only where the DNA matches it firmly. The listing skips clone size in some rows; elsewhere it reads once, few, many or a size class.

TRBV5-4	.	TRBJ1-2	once	TGTGCCAGCACTCACCCTGGGGCGGTCCCTAACTATGGCTACACCTTC	CASTHPGAVPNYGYTF
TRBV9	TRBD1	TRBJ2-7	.	TGTGCCAGCAGCCCGGACTGGACAGGGGGGATCGAGCAGTACTTC	CASSPDWTGGIEQYF
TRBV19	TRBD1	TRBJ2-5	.	TGTGCCAGTCGTAGACAGGGCCAAAAAGAGACCCAGTACTTC	CASRRQGQKETQYF
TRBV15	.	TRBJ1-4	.	TGTGCCACCAGCAGAGAATCCAGGTACAATGAAAAACTGTTTTTT	CATSRESRYNEKLFF
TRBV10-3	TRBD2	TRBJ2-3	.	TGTGCCATCAGACGGGAGGAAAGCACAGATACGCAGTATTTT	CAIRREESTDTQYF
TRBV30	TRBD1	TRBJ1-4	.	TGTGCCCGACAGGGGCAGCCTAATGAAAAACTGTTTTTT	CARQGQPNEKLFF
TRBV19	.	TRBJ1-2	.	TGTGCCAGTACCACCGGGCGCCTTCCTATTAACTATGGCTACACCTTC	CASTTGRLPINYGYTF
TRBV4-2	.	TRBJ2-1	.	TGTGCCAGCAGCCAATCGCCGGGGGCCCCTACGTTCAATGAGCAGTTCTTC	CASSQSPGAPTFNEQFF
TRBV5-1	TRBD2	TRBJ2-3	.	TGCGCCAGCAGCTCTCCAGCGGGAAGCACAGATACGCAGTATTTT	CASSSPAGSTDTQYF
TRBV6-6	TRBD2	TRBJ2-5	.	TGTGCCAGCAGTTACGAGGCTAGCGGGAGTCAAACCCAGTACTTC	CASSYEASGSQTQYF
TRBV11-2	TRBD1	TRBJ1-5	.	TGTGCCAGCAGCCCCAGTCCCGGGACAGAGGCTGGGCAGCCCCAGCATTTT	CASSPSPGTEAGQPQHF
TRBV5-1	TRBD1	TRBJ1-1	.	TGCGCCAGCAGCTTGTCCGGGACAGACATGAACACTGAAGCTTTCTTT	CASSLSGTDMNTEAFF
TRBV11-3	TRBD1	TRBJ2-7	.	TGTGCCAGCAGTCGGGACAGGGCCTACGAGCAGTACTTC	CASSRDRAYEQYF
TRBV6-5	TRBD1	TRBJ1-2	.	TGTGCCAACAGGGGGCAGGTCGGTGGCTACACCTTC	CANRGQVGGYTF